Listed below are T cell receptor beta chains from one sample, sequenced in a study of blood T cell repertoires in COVID-19. TCRdb's table, derived via immunoSEQ multiplex PCR, lists solely in-frame clones and lacks some. The table shows a few hundred thousand clones, with approximately 88% occurring only once. The specimen was peripheral blood. Receptors originate from a woman aged 50 to 60 with COVID-19, enrolled during active disease. Each CDR3 is given with its conserved first and last residue. The order of the fields is J gene, V gene, clone size, CDR3 protein. Clone size appears in some rows only: once, few, many, or a class for an expanded clone.

TRBJ1-2,TRBV9,NA,CASSVGGVERGYTF
TRBJ1-4,TRBV6-5,NA,CASSPGGSNEKLFF
TRBJ2-1,TRBV18,NA,CASSPEPGYNEQFF
TRBJ1-2,TRBV5-6,NA,CASSDTGGAKGYTF
TRBJ2-7,TRBV5-1,NA,CASGGQASYEQYF
TRBJ1-2,TRBV6-5,NA,CASSPRDSYYGYTF
TRBJ2-5,TRBV3-1/TRBV3-2,few,CASSPGGPGETQYF
TRBJ1-5,TRBV6-5,NA,CASSFQPGQGHQPQHF
TRBJ1-5,TRBV5-1,NA,CASSLQGGQPQHF
TRBJ2-4,TRBV9,NA,CASSTQGGPKNIQYF
TRBJ2-7,TRBV23-1,NA,CASSQIRSANHAGSESYEQYF
TRBJ1-4,TRBV4-1,NA,CASSQVRGPLEKLFF
TRBJ2-5,TRBV5-4,NA,CASSPKRGVGQETQYF
TRBJ1-2,TRBV15,NA,CATSRDGTFDGYTF
TRBJ2-5,TRBV5-4,NA,CASSWGTVRRAQYF
TRBJ2-5,TRBV19,NA,CASMGGETQYF
TRBJ2-3,TRBV28,NA,CASSGPGLADTDTQYF
TRBJ1-1,TRBV6-4,NA,CASSRDSHTEAFF
TRBJ1-5,TRBV6-5,few,CASTPREGQPQHF
TRBJ1-2,TRBV10-3,NA,CAIRDREEGYTF
TRBJ1-1,TRBV6-5,NA,CASRDRQGREAFF
TRBJ2-7,TRBV29-1,NA,CSVEDNEQYF
TRBJ2-7,TRBV12-3/TRBV12-4,NA,CATSQGRDEQYF
TRBJ1-2,TRBV19,NA,CASSSLILTQGAAGYGYTF
TRBJ1-5,TRBV19,NA,CASSIAVNQPQHF
TRBJ1-3,TRBV6-6,NA,CASSHPPFRSSGNTIYF
TRBJ1-1,TRBV14,NA,CASSFNPGTEAFF
TRBJ2-1,TRBV10-3,NA,CAISVWTGTNEQFF
TRBJ1-3,TRBV6-1,once,CASSELTVDTIYF
TRBJ2-1,TRBV19,NA,CASSIYGQGGNEQFF
TRBJ2-3,TRBV4-2,NA,CASSQGLEVRTDTQYF
TRBJ2-7,TRBV12-5,NA,CASGLGRTYEQYF
TRBJ1-2,TRBV5-5,NA,CASSLAASNYGYTF
TRBJ1-1,TRBV25-1,NA,CASSDGPTYPAFF
TRBJ1-2,TRBV2,NA,CASRRSGANYGYTF
TRBJ1-6,TRBV30,NA,CAWVNRDRGPNSPLHF
TRBJ1-5,TRBV23-1,few,CASSEGGADQPQHF
TRBJ1-2,TRBV28,NA,CASSLGGGGTQGYTF
TRBJ1-1,TRBV2,once,CASIYDLDTEAFF
TRBJ2-7,TRBV6-5,NA,CASSSPSGAGYEQYF
TRBJ1-5,TRBV30,NA,CAWSEGGADSQPQHF
TRBJ2-3,TRBV2,NA,CASSEESSGGNTDTQYF
TRBJ2-7,TRBV21-1,NA,CASSKYYEQYF
TRBJ1-1,TRBV4-2,few,CASSQVAANTEAFF
TRBJ1-2,TRBV27,NA,CASSLSRLGSSYGYTF
TRBJ1-3,TRBV14,NA,CASSQDQGGPFLSGNTIYF